The rows below give T cell receptor beta chains drawn from one sample of a study of T-cell reconstitution after alpha-beta-depleted transplantation in children. TCRdb processed the PCR reads anew with MiXCR; each CDR3 protein has one entry. The data contain hundreds of thousands of distinct CDR3 sequences, more than 20% of them singletons. The input for sequencing was PBMCs, mostly from graft donor cells, taken 360 days after TCRalphabeta/CD19-depleted stem cell transplant. These receptors all stem from a boy less than two years old who had a stem cell transplant for acute myeloid leukemia, so the T cells may come from the graft donor. CDR3s include the opening cysteine and the closing phenylalanine or tryptophan.

j_call v_call cdr3_aa
TRBJ2-5 TRBV20-1 CSARLDSGTQYF
TRBJ2-3 TRBV29-1 CSVGLAGTTDTQYF
TRBJ2-3 TRBV6-5 CASSYAGPLNTQYF
TRBJ2-5 TRBV20-1 CSARDTPQRAETQYF
TRBJ1-2 TRBV7-8 CASSLGGPNYGYTF
TRBJ2-1 TRBV20-1 CSYPGQGYNEQFF
TRBJ1-1 TRBV6-5 CASSYDRAMNTEAFF
TRBJ1-2 TRBV10-3 CAISGDSYGYTF
TRBJ1-5 TRBV28 CASSLENDQPQHF
TRBJ2-1 TRBV30 CAWGGLFYNEQFF
TRBJ2-1 TRBV12-3/TRBV12-4 CASRGDRGQGEQFF
TRBJ2-2 TRBV11-2 CASSQDRVNTGELFF
TRBJ2-1 TRBV6-2/TRBV6-3 CASSYSNAGWRAKEQFF
TRBJ2-3 TRBV20-1 CSVQGTGRSTDTQYF
TRBJ2-1 TRBV12-3/TRBV12-4 CASSKQGSEQFF
TRBJ1-4 TRBV6-5 CASSYSTGSNEKLFF
TRBJ2-1 TRBV20-1 CSAPLRLAVYNEQFF
TRBJ2-1 TRBV7-2 CASSLVSGGAGNEQFF
TRBJ1-6 TRBV5-1 CASSLGYLPTDYNSPLHF
TRBJ1-2 TRBV6-5 CASSYYSDKPYGYTF
TRBJ2-7 TRBV6-1 CASIPGGSPYEQYF
TRBJ2-6 TRBV11-2 CASSASGTGYSGANVLTF
TRBJ2-5 TRBV29-1 CSVARKTGIQETQYF
TRBJ1-1 TRBV25-1 CASSAPMNTEAFF
TRBJ1-1 TRBV5-1 CASSWTVMNTEAFF
TRBJ2-1 TRBV9 CASSGAPTGNEQFF
TRBJ2-1 TRBV7-9 CASSPASGSYNEQFF
TRBJ2-3 TRBV7-9 CASILGPSTDTQYF
TRBJ2-3 TRBV20-1 CSAVRGGDTQYF
TRBJ2-2 TRBV24-1 CATSDSSAGTPTGELFF
TRBJ2-7 TRBV7-8 CASSSRRGGSYEQYF
TRBJ2-1 TRBV20-1 CSARRGGYYNEQFF
TRBJ2-3 TRBV4-3 CASSLLTGSTDTQYF
TRBJ1-4 TRBV7-2 CASSFRQGTEKLFF
TRBJ1-2 TRBV29-1 CSVLTGLSGYTF
TRBJ2-1 TRBV7-9 CASSLGGTGTGYNEQFF
TRBJ2-4 TRBV11-2 CASSPDPQLVAKNIQYF
TRBJ2-3 TRBV3-1 CASSLTSGPPYF
TRBJ2-7 TRBV6-5 CASSLGGTGGPRQYF
TRBJ2-2 TRBV20-1 CSASWALNTGELFF
TRBJ2-3 TRBV2 CASSEMEDTQYF
TRBJ2-1 TRBV5-1 CASSLEADNEQFF
TRBJ2-5 TRBV20-1 CSARDYGGLSQETQYF
TRBJ1-2 TRBV29-1 CSVAPGGGGVRGEGYTF